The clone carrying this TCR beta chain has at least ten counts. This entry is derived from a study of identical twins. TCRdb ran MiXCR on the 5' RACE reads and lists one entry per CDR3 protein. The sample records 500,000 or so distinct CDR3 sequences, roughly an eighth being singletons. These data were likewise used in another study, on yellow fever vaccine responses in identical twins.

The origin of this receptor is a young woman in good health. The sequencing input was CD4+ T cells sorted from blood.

In DNA form, the CDR3 reads TGCAGCGTTGCACCAGGGGGCGTGAACACTGAAGCTTTCTTT. Its protein product is CSVAPGGVNTEAFF. The genes are TRBV29-1 and TRBJ1-1; TRBD1 matches at 8 bases. There are 14 residues in the CDR3. Germline V gene data show CDR1 as SQVTM and CDR2 as ANQGSEA. After removal of 4 bases from V and 0 bases from J, the junction contained 4 bases not matched to a gene. Supplemented by reference TRBV29-1 and TRBJ1-1, the full variable domain reads SAVISQKPSRDICQRGTSLTIQCQVDSQVTMMFWYRQQPGQSLTLIATANQGSEATYESGFVIDKFPISRPNLTFSTLTVSNMSPEDSSIYLCSVAPGGVNTEAFFGQGTRLTVV.